These 31 T cell receptor beta chains originate from one sample sequenced in a study of spatial heterogeneity in lung cancer. From the 5' RACE reads, TCRdb called clonotypes with MiXCR, one entry per CDR3 protein. The table records about 21,000 distinct CDR3 sequences, 4.5% to 5% of them present only once. Time point noted: sample taken at primary tumor resection. Whole RNA was taken from tumor, nontumor lung or frozen PBMC; it was then sequenced unsorted. This specimen consisted of PBMCs, obtained at surgery. Receptor source: a male donor with early-stage non-small cell lung cancer.

This clonotype is classed as medium-sized. The chain recombines TRBV12-3 or TRBV12-4 with TRBJ2-5; 8 bases align to TRBD1. This CDR3 spans 15 amino acids. V shed 1 base, J shed 5 bases, and the junction held 6 bases outside the gene matches. CDR3 nucleotide sequence: TGTGCCAGCAGTTTAGTTGACAGGGGAGGCGAGACCCAGTACTTC. This translates into CASSLVDRGGETQYF.

There are many counts of this clonotype. The genes are TRBV5-1 and TRBJ1-5, with a weak D call TRBD1 (5 bases). V was cut by 4 bases and J by 1 base, with 12 bases left in between. This CDR3 has 15 residues. The germline V gene encodes CDR1 SGHRS and CDR2 YFSETQ. This CDR3 reads CASSQQGLSNQPQHF. The CDR3 DNA sequence: TGCGCCAGCAGCCAGCAGGGTTTGAGCAATCAGCCCCAGCATTTT. Complete variable domain (other parts from reference TRBV5-1 and TRBJ1-5): KAGVTQTPRYLIKTRGQQVTLSCSPISGHRSVSWYQQTPGQGLQFLFEYFSETQRNKGNFPGRFSGRQFSNSRSEMNVSTLELGDSALYLCASSQQGLSNQPQHFGDGTRLSIL.

This clonotype was recorded many times. V and J are TRBV5-1 and TRBJ2-3; TRBD2 matches 9 bases. Looked up from germline, CDR1 is SGHRS and CDR2 is YFSETQ. V dropped 1 base and J dropped 6; count of bases not matched to a gene: 9. CDR3 length: 16 amino acids. The CDR3 sequence: CASSLQGSGRKDTQYF. In DNA form, the CDR3 reads TGCGCCAGCAGCTTGCAGGGTAGCGGGAGAAAGGATACGCAGTATTTT.

This clonotype is medium-sized by share. This sequence joins TRBV29-1 and TRBJ2-3, with D unclear. Germline CDR1 and CDR2: SQVTM and ANQGSEA. The ends were cut back, 4 bases at V and 1 base at J, with 6 bases in the middle. The CDR3 extends over 12 amino acids. DNA for the CDR3: TGCAGCGTTGTGAAGGGCACAGATACGCAGTATTTT. Its translation: CSVVKGTDTQYF.

This clonotype was counted a few times. A clone one base away is much larger, so this may be a read error. The J gene is TRBJ1-2, the V gene TRBV3-1; D gene ambiguous. Trimming shortened V by 2 bases and J by 2 bases, and 6 bases separated the two germline ends. Germline lookup yields CDR1 LGHDT and CDR2 YNNKEL (reference sequence). The CDR3 loop spans 13 amino acids. CDR3 in amino acids: CASSQRLNYGYTF. In DNA form, the CDR3 reads TGTGCCAGCAGCCAACGGTTGAACTATGGCTACACCTTC. The variable domain in full, completed from reference TRBV3-1 and TRBJ1-2, reads DTAVSQTPKYLVTQMGNDKSIKCEQNLGHDTMYWYKQDSKKFLKIMFSYNNKELIINETVPNRFSPKSPDKAHLNLHINSLELGDSAVYFCASSQRLNYGYTFGSGTRLTVV.

This clonotype was recorded at least ten times. The chain employs TRBV5-1 and TRBJ2-6; tentative D call: TRBD1 (5 bases). Germline-derived CDR1 and CDR2 are SGHRS and YFSETQ. Trimming shortened V by 5 bases and J by 0 bases, and 12 bases separated the two germline ends. This CDR3 is built from 16 residues. The CDR3 loop reads CASRMDKSSGANVLTF. Here the CDR3 DNA reads TGCGCCAGCAGGATGGACAAATCCTCTGGGGCCAACGTCCTGACTTTC.

This clonotype ranks as medium-sized. V usage is TRBV12-3 or TRBV12-4 and J usage is TRBJ1-6, with 7 positions matching TRBD1. This CDR3 is 14 amino acids long. The trim removed 2 bases at V and 8 bases at J, leaving 3 bases unmatched. The CDR3 sequence is CASSLLGQDSPLHF. CDR3 in DNA: TGTGCCAGCAGTTTATTAGGACAGGATTCACCCCTCCACTTT.

This clonotype was detected many times. The chain recombines TRBV11-2 with TRBJ2-3, with D uncertain. Per germline, CDR1 SGHAT and CDR2 FQNNGV. This CDR3 contains 15 residues. Trimming shortened V by 1 base and J by 1 base, and 9 bases separated the two germline ends. This CDR3 is CASSLGFRGTDTQYF. CDR3 nucleotides: TGTGCCAGCAGCTTAGGGTTCAGAGGCACAGATACGCAGTATTTT.

This clonotype was picked up many times. The CDR3 bases are TGTGCCAGCAGTTTAGGGAGGGGCCCCTACTATGGCTACACCTTC. Its protein is CASSLGRGPYYGYTF. The rearrangement links TRBV28 to TRBJ1-2, with D possibly being TRBD1 (5 bases). The CDR3 is made up of 15 amino acids. Germline V lookup: CDR1 MDHEN, CDR2 SYDVKM. The V end was cut by 2 bases, the J end by 3 bases, with 13 bases between.

At least ten counts were recorded for this clonotype. Lacking the conserved final phenylalanine or tryptophan, this CDR3 likely reflects a read error. The DNA is left out, because the CDR3 cannot be placed on it with certainty; the CDR3 is given as TCRdb lists it. The chain joins TRBV7-3 to TRBJ2-5; no DNA check was done on the table's D call, TRBD1. The CDR3 is 12 residues long, ends included. CDR1 and CDR2 (germline): SGHTA, FQGTGA. CDR3 amino acids: CASSPLGLLGPP.

This clonotype was recorded many times. V is TRBV20-1 and J is TRBJ2-7; 10 positions agree with TRBD1. This CDR3 spans 14 amino acids. The germline V gene has CDR1 DFQATT and CDR2 SNEGSKA (reference sequence). V lost 6 bases, J lost 6 bases, and 11 bases stayed unmatched. CDR3 nucleotide sequence: TGCAGTGCACTGGACAGGGGGAAAAACTTCGAGCAGTACTTC. Protein product: CSALDRGKNFEQYF.

This clonotype was seen many times. V and J are TRBV18 and TRBJ2-1, with 8 bases lining up with TRBD2. V lost 0 bases, J lost 9 bases, and 10 bases stayed unmatched. Germline CDR1 KGHSH, CDR2 LQKENI. The CDR3 is 16 residues long. CDR3 coding DNA: TGTGCCAGCTCACCACCGACGGGACTAGATTTTAGTGAGCAGTTCTTC. It encodes CASSPPTGLDFSEQFF.

This clonotype was picked up many times. The V gene is TRBV5-1, the J gene TRBJ2-1; no definite D call. Germline lookup yields CDR1 SGHRS and CDR2 YFSETQ. V was cut by 0 bases and J by 13 bases, with 11 bases left in between. The CDR3 length is 12 residues. Here the CDR3 reads CASSLDSLSQFF. The CDR3 DNA is TGCGCCAGCAGCTTGGATTCCCTATCTCAGTTCTTC.

Regarding this clonotype: This may come from a read error, since a much larger clone is one base off. The chain employs TRBV20-1 and TRBJ2-7; D is ambiguous. The CDR3 is 16 residues long. Trimming took 5 bases from V and 8 from J, leaving 28 bases between them. The V gene's germline CDR1 is DFQATT and CDR2 SNEGSKA (reference sequence). The CDR3 bases are TGCAGTGCTTGCCTCCTCCGACCAGAGATGCTACGAAAGCAGTACTTC. Amino acids: CSACLLRPEMLRKQYF.

The sample holds many counts of this clonotype. The rearrangement links TRBV24-1 to TRBJ2-3; 8 bases agree with TRBD2. Per the germline V gene, CDR1 is KGHDR and CDR2 is SFDVKD. J was trimmed by 2 bases and V by 5 bases; bases with no gene match: 5. The CDR3 consists of 15 residues. The CDR3 sequence: CATSASGSDTDTQYF. In DNA form, the CDR3 reads TGTGCCACCAGTGCAAGCGGGAGTGACACAGATACGCAGTATTTT.

This clonotype was seen ten or more times. The chain uses TRBV12-3 or TRBV12-4 and TRBJ2-7, with D maybe TRBD2 (5 bases). CDR3 size: 15 residues. Trimming cost V 7 bases and J 5 bases, with 21 bases left between them. Here the CDR3 reads CASNLAGAAAHEQYF. The CDR3 DNA is TGTGCCAGCAATCTGGCGGGCGCGGCAGCCCACGAGCAGTACTTC.

This chain uses TRBV5-6 with TRBJ1-2; 9 bases align to TRBD1. Trimming at V came to 4 bases and at J to 7 bases, leaving 8 bases not matched to a gene. Germline V gives CDR1 SGHDT, CDR2 YYEEEE. This CDR3 is 14 amino acids long. DNA of the CDR3: TGTGCCAGCAGCGGGAGGGACAGGGAACGTGGCTACACCTTC. This gives the protein CASSGRDRERGYTF.

In this sample, this clonotype turned up many times. This chain joins TRBV23-1 and TRBJ2-1; 8 bases line up with TRBD1. TRBV23-1 is an ORF, with its function uncertain. The CDR3 is 17 residues long. Losses at the gene ends were 4 bases for V and 8 bases for J; bases not matched to a gene: 16. The CDR3 DNA follows: TGCGCCAGCAGTCCGGACAGGGAATCCTGGGTGGTTTATGAGCAGTTCTTC. It specifies CASSPDRESWVVYEQFF.

This clonotype is medium-sized in the sample. The chain carries TRBV18 and TRBJ2-1; weak D call: TRBD2 (6 bases). CDR3 length: 13 amino acids. CDR1 is KGHSH, CDR2 LQKENI, per germline. Trimming pared 11 bases from V and 4 bases from J, leaving 15 bases between. The CDR3, as DNA: TGTGCCTCCTCGGTGCTAGCGTACAATGAGCAGTTCTTC. Amino acids: CASSVLAYNEQFF.

This sequence joins TRBV5-1 and TRBJ2-2; 10 bases fit TRBD1. CDR3 length: 15 residues. CDR1 and CDR2 (germline): SGHRS, YFSETQ. With 7 bases clipped from V and 2 bases from J, the junction kept 5 bases outside the gene matches. The CDR3 nucleotides are TGCGCCAGCCTTCGGGACAGGGGAAACACCGGGGAGCTGTTTTTT. Encoded protein: CASLRDRGNTGELFF. The variable domain in full, completed from reference TRBV5-1 and TRBJ2-2, reads KAGVTQTPRYLIKTRGQQVTLSCSPISGHRSVSWYQQTPGQGLQFLFEYFSETQRNKGNFPGRFSGRQFSNSRSEMNVSTLELGDSALYLCASLRDRGNTGELFFGEGSRLTVL.

This chain's CDR3 is CASRIWGQGAEQYF. CDR3 DNA sequence: TGTGCCAGCAGGATTTGGGGACAGGGCGCCGAGCAGTACTTC. The gene calls are TRBV5-6 and TRBJ2-7; TRBD1 aligns across 9 bases. Per germline, CDR1 SGHDT and CDR2 YYEEEE. Losses at the gene ends were 5 bases for V and 6 bases for J; bases not matched to a gene: 9. The CDR3 loop spans 14 amino acids.

By share of the sample, this clonotype is medium-sized. The chain has TRBV29-1 and TRBJ1-1, with a possible D match to TRBD1 (5 bases). This CDR3 region has 16 residues. Germline V gene data show CDR1 as SQVTM and CDR2 as ANQGSEA. V was clipped by 6 bases and J by 6 bases, with 26 bases between them. CDR3 in DNA: TGCAGCGTAGTGAAGGGAGGCCTTGGGGGACGTCCTGAAGCTTTCTTT. It is translated as CSVVKGGLGGRPEAFF.

This clonotype was observed at least ten times. The CDR3 sequence: CASSPRTTLQETQYF. DNA for the CDR3: TGTGCCAGCAGCCCCAGGACTACCCTACAAGAGACCCAGTACTTC. The chain is built from TRBV4-2 and TRBJ2-5, with D perhaps matching TRBD2 (6 bases). The V gene's germline CDR1 is LGHNA and CDR2 YNFKEQ. V was cut by 4 bases and J by 2 bases, with 14 bases left in between. This CDR3 region has 15 residues.

This clonotype was counted many times. This rearrangement joins TRBV30 to TRBJ1-2, with TRBD1 matching 7 bases. CDR1 is GTSNPN, CDR2 SVGIG, per germline (reference sequence). The CDR3 is 11 amino acids. Here the CDR3 DNA reads TGTGCTTCGGGACAGATCTATGGCTACACCTTC. Translation: CASGQIYGYTF.

This clonotype counts as medium-sized. The chain recombines TRBV28 with TRBJ1-1; the D is unclear. V was cut by 6 bases and J by 4 bases, with 12 bases left in between. The CDR3 is made up of 13 amino acids. Germline assignment: CDR1 MDHEN and CDR2 SYDVKM. CDR3 DNA: TGTGCCAGCAGCCCAGGACCAGGCACTGAAGCTTTCTTT. As protein: CASSPGPGTEAFF.

This clonotype was observed a few times. The gene calls are TRBV19 and TRBJ1-2, with 11 positions matching TRBD1. V shed 5 bases, J shed 4 bases, and the junction held 12 bases outside the gene matches. This CDR3 comprises 17 residues. Germline-derived CDR1 and CDR2 are LNHDA and SQIVND (reference sequence). The CDR3 spells CASSPTGTGGSSYGYTF. CDR3 sequence (DNA): TGTGCCAGTAGTCCCACCGGGACAGGGGGATCGAGCTATGGCTACACCTTC.

At least ten counts were recorded for this clonotype. The genes are TRBV28 and TRBJ1-5, with TRBD1 identical over 7 bases. Trimming took 4 bases from V and 5 from J; bases not matched to a gene: 5. This CDR3 contains 14 residues. Germline V gives CDR1 MDHEN, CDR2 SYDVKM. CDR3 sequence (DNA): TGTGCCAGCAGTTCCGGACAGGTAGATCAGCCCCAGCATTTT. It translates to CASSSGQVDQPQHF.

Many counts were recorded for this clonotype. The chain couples TRBV24-1 to TRBJ1-5, with a possible D match to TRBD1 (5 bases). The germline CDR1 and CDR2 sequences are KGHDR and SFDVKD. The CDR3 length is 16 residues. Trimming left V 4 bases short and J 7 bases short, with 19 bases between. CDR3: CATSDRDGTRGQPQHF. DNA of the CDR3: TGTGCCACCAGTGACCGAGACGGAACTCGGGGGCAGCCCCAGCATTTT.

This clonotype turned up a few times. The rearrangement links TRBV20-1 to TRBJ2-7, with 10 bases identical to TRBD1. This CDR3 contains 13 residues. Germline V gene sequence: CDR1 DFQATT, CDR2 SNEGSKA (reference sequence). The V and J ends lost 5 bases and 5 bases, in that order; junction bases with no gene match: 6. CDR3 coding DNA: TGCAGTGCTTCCGGGACAGGGGACAACGAGCAGTACTTC. Translated: CSASGTGDNEQYF.

With respect to this clonotype: This may stem from a read error, because a much larger clone lies one nucleotide away. V and J are TRBV9 and TRBJ2-1, with D possibly matching TRBD1 (5 bases). Germline V gene lookup returns CDR1 SGDLS and CDR2 YYNGEE. The germline V and J ends were trimmed by 0 bases and 4 bases, with 8 bases remaining between them. This CDR3 has 14 amino acids. CDR3 bases: TGTGCCAGCAGCGTAGAAGGGGTGTACAATGAGCAGTTCTTC. Translation: CASSVEGVYNEQFF.

This clonotype was seen repeatedly, ten times or more. The rearrangement links TRBV24-1 to TRBJ2-1; weak D call: TRBD1 (5 bases). The CDR3 covers 16 residues. Trimming removed 3 bases from V and 1 base from J, with 12 bases in between. The germline gives CDR1 KGHDR, CDR2 SFDVKD. CDR3: CATSDSSRQSYNEQFF. In DNA form, the CDR3 reads TGTGCCACCAGTGATAGCTCCCGACAGTCCTACAATGAGCAGTTCTTC.